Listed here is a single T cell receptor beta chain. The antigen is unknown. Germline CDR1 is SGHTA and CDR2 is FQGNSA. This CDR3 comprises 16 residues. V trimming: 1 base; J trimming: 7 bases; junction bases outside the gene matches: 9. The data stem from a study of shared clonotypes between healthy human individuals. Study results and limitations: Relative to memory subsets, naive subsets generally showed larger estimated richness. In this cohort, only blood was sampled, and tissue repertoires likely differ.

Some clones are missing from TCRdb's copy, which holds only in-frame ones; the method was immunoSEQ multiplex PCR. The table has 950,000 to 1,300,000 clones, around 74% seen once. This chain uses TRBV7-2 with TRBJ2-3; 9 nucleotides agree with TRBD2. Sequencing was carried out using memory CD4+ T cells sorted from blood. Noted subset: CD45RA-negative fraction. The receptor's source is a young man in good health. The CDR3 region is CASSLDAGGPRNTQYF. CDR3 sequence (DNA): TGTGCCAGCAGCTTAGACGCGGGGGGGCCTAGAAATACGCAGTATTTT.